This T cell receptor (beta chain) was observed in a study of beta chain features in type 1 diabetes. The whole isolated RNA underwent reverse transcription, so sequencing captured expressed TCRB transcripts. Measured with immunoSEQ multiplex PCR; TCRdb has only the in-frame clones, and not every one. The table shows more than 250,000 clones, with 15% occurring only once. Study findings and constraints: TCRB CDR3 length was moderately but significantly reduced in all four CD4+ subsets of Type 1 diabetes patients.

This clone turned up a few times. Its specificity is unknown. At the DNA level, this CDR3 is encoded by other sequences in the same sample as well. The length of the CDR3 is 15 residues. Germline CDR1 is MNHEY and CDR2 is SVGAGI. Unmatched junction bases numbered 2, after V lost 2 bases and J lost 0 bases. The chain combines TRBV6-5 with TRBJ2-7; the match to TRBD2 covers 9 bases. The clonotype comes from a man aged 18 to 30 with type 1 diabetes. Sequences were obtained from naive CD4+ T cells from blood. CDR3 region: CASSYSGGSSYEQYF. The CDR3 nucleotides are TGTGCCAGCAGTTACAGCGGGGGGTCCTCCTACGAGCAGTACTTC.